The TCR beta chain described here comes from a study of T-cell reconstitution after alpha-beta-depleted transplantation in children. General study points: The main origin of T-cell counts and diversity one year after transplant was newly produced T cells.

A TCRbeta library incorporating unique molecular identifiers was prepared. Each CDR3 protein is one row after TCRdb ran MiXCR on the PCR reads. The sample consists of 490,000 or so distinct CDR3 sequences, under 12% of them appearing once. V was clipped by 9 bases and J by 0 bases; unmatched bases: 6. The germline CDR1 and CDR2 sequences are PRHDT and FYEKMQ (reference sequence). The CDR3 sequence is 14 residues long. This clonotype was seen repeatedly, ten times or more. Antigen specificity is unknown. The rearrangement joins TRBV13 to TRBJ2-7; the match to TRBD2 covers 9 bases. The sequenced sample was PBMCs, obtained before TCRalphabeta/CD19-depleted stem cell transplant. The receptor comes from a child under 10 years old with inherited bone marrow failure, due to receive a stem cell transplant. This CDR3 is CASATSGSSYEQYF. CDR3 bases: TGTGCCAGTGCTACTAGCGGGTCCTCCTACGAGCAGTACTTC.